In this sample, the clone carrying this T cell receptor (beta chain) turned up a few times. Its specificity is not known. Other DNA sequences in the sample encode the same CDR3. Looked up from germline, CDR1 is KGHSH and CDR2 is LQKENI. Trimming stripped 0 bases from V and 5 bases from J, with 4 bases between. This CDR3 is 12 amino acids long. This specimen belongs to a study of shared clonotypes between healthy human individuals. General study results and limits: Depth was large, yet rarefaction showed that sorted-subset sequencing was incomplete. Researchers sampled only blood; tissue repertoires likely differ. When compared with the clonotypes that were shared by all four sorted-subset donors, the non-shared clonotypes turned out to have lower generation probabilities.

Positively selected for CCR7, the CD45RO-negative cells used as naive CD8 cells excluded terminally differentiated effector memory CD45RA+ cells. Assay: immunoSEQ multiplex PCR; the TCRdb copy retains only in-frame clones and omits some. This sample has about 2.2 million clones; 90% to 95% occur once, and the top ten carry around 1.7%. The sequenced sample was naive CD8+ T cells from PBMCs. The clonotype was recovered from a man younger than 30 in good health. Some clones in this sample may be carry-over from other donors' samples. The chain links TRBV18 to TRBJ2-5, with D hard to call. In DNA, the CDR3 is TGTGCCAGCTCACCACCGAGGGAGACCCAGTACTTC. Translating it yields CASSPPRETQYF.